This TCR beta chain was identified during a study of cytomegalovirus exposure and HLA in healthy donors. After removal of 3 bases from V and 7 bases from J, the junction contained 5 bases not matched to a gene. This CDR3 is 15 amino acids long. Germline CDR1 reads SEHNR; CDR2 reads FQNEAQ (reference sequence). Use of 60 Vbeta and 13 Jbeta primers characterized the PCR. Method: immunoSEQ multiplex PCR; TCRdb's copy keeps in-frame clones and lacks some. The sample has 110,000 or so clones, about 79% seen once. Material: PBMCs. This clonotype originated in a human donor in good health. This rearrangement joins TRBV7-9 to TRBJ1-6, with TRBD1 matching over 8 bases. The CDR3 is CASSLAGTGNSPLHF. CDR3 coding DNA: TGTGCCAGCAGCTTGGCCGGGACAGGAAATTCACCCCTCCACTTT.